Given below is one T cell receptor beta chain in context. Its antigen is not known. This entry belongs to a study of regulatory T cells in long-lasting Graves disease. Whole-study findings and limits: Persistent disease was characterized by preferential usage of TRBV28, TRBJ1-2 and TRBJ2-5.

Assembly of TCR beta libraries relied on iRepertoire HTBI primers together with Arm-PCR of CDR3 regions. In TCRdb, the multiplex PCR reads were re-called with MiXCR into one record per CDR3 protein. The sample lists 600,000 to 650,000 distinct CDR3 sequences; around 15% were seen once. The CDR3 totals 15 residues. CDR1 and CDR2 (germline): MNHNS, SASEGT. Trimming pared 4 bases from V and 5 bases from J, leaving 15 bases between. Specified time point: newly diagnosed GD, antithyroid drugs for less than 3 months. The authors made the TCR library using RNA they extracted from PBMCs. Tubes containing EDTA received 7 to 10 milliliters of drawn peripheral blood. The same sample was also used in a study of T cells in Graves' hyperthyroidism and ophthalmopathy. From that paper: A set of HTBI primers served as the primers for a first-round RT-PCR of the TCR CDR3.

The chain joins TRBV6-1 to TRBJ1-5; tentatively, D is TRBD1 (6 bases). Sequenced here: peripheral blood mononuclear cells (PBMCs), sampled at new diagnosis, from a patient treated with antithyroid drugs. This receptor was taken from a woman under 40 with Graves disease. The CDR3: CASSVGGQRHQPQHF. In nucleotides, the CDR3 is TGTGCCAGCAGTGTGGGGGGGCAGAGGCATCAGCCCCAGCATTTT.